These T cell receptor beta chains were read from a single sample in a study of Graves' ophthalmopathy and Graves' hyperthyroidism. Using its own MiXCR run on the multiplex PCR reads, TCRdb lists one record per CDR3 protein. The sample includes some 400,000 distinct CDR3 sequences, about 16% of them seen just once. Sequencing was carried out using peripheral blood. The receptors originated from a woman aged 18-30 years with Graves' ophthalmopathy. The CDR3 runs from the conserved cysteine through the conserved F or W. Fields, in order: V gene, J gene, clone size, D gene, CDR3 protein, CDR3 DNA. A D gene is named only where the DNA matches it firmly. Size is stated for part of the rows, as once, few or many counts, or as a class when the clone is expanded.

v_gene: TRBV6-1
j_gene: TRBJ1-1
abundance: many
d_gene: TRBD1
CDR3aa: CASRAFQGGAFF
CDR3nt: TGTGCCAGCAGGGCCTTCCAGGGGGGAGCTTTCTTT

v_gene: TRBV6-2/TRBV6-3
j_gene: TRBJ2-5
abundance: .
d_gene: TRBD2
CDR3aa: CASSLTGAGDRETQYF
CDR3nt: TGTGCCAGCAGTTTAACGGGAGCGGGAGATAGAGAGACCCAGTACTTC

v_gene: TRBV29-1
j_gene: TRBJ2-7
abundance: many
d_gene: .
CDR3aa: CSVAESSYEQYF
CDR3nt: TGCAGCGTTGCTGAGAGCTCCTACGAGCAGTACTTC

v_gene: TRBV6-1
j_gene: TRBJ2-7
abundance: many
d_gene: .
CDR3aa: CAAEGDGTYEQYF
CDR3nt: TGTGCCGCCGAGGGAGACGGAACCTACGAGCAGTACTTC

v_gene: TRBV4-3
j_gene: TRBJ2-2
abundance: .
d_gene: .
CDR3aa: CASSHVTSGITGELFF
CDR3nt: TGCGCCAGCAGCCACGTAACATCGGGCATCACCGGGGAGCTGTTTTTT

v_gene: TRBV6-5
j_gene: TRBJ2-5
abundance: few
d_gene: .
CDR3aa: CASIKGEAGKETQYF
CDR3nt: TGTGCCAGCATTAAGGGCGAAGCGGGCAAAGAGACCCAGTACTTC

v_gene: TRBV27
j_gene: TRBJ1-5
abundance: many
d_gene: TRBD1
CDR3aa: CASSPQGQGNQPQHF
CDR3nt: TGTGCCAGCAGTCCCCAGGGACAGGGGAATCAGCCCCAGCATTTT

v_gene: TRBV29-1
j_gene: TRBJ1-2
abundance: many
d_gene: TRBD1
CDR3aa: CSVQRTGEYGYTF
CDR3nt: TGCAGCGTCCAAAGGACAGGGGAATATGGCTACACCTTC

v_gene: TRBV6-2/TRBV6-3
j_gene: TRBJ2-5
abundance: many
d_gene: .
CDR3aa: CASSALRDNQETQYF
CDR3nt: TGTGCCAGCAGTGCACTCCGGGACAACCAAGAGACCCAGTACTTC

v_gene: TRBV6-5
j_gene: TRBJ1-3
abundance: many
d_gene: .
CDR3aa: CASSYTGSGNTIYF
CDR3nt: TGTGCCAGCAGTTACACGGGCTCTGGGAACACCATATATTTT

v_gene: TRBV20-1
j_gene: TRBJ1-5
abundance: many
d_gene: .
CDR3aa: CSATQGNQPQHF
CDR3nt: TGCAGTGCTACGCAAGGGAATCAGCCCCAGCATTTT

v_gene: TRBV12-3/TRBV12-4
j_gene: TRBJ1-1
abundance: many
d_gene: TRBD1
CDR3aa: CASSPTDRVNTEAFF
CDR3nt: TGTGCCAGCAGTCCCACGGACAGGGTGAACACTGAAGCTTTCTTT

v_gene: TRBV14
j_gene: TRBJ1-1
abundance: many
d_gene: .
CDR3aa: CASSRTYTEAFF
CDR3nt: TGTGCCAGCAGCCGAACTTATACTGAAGCTTTCTTT

v_gene: TRBV30
j_gene: TRBJ1-3
abundance: .
d_gene: .
CDR3aa: CAWGKPQGSGNTIYF
CDR3nt: TGTGCCTGGGGCAAACCACAGGGATCTGGAAACACCATATATTTT

v_gene: TRBV7-6
j_gene: TRBJ2-5
abundance: many
d_gene: .
CDR3aa: CASSLARGLGKETQYF
CDR3nt: TGTGCCAGCAGCTTAGCGAGAGGGTTAGGAAAGGAGACCCAGTACTTC

v_gene: TRBV15
j_gene: TRBJ1-1
abundance: many
d_gene: .
CDR3aa: CATSTEPRDTPAFF
CDR3nt: TGTGCCACCAGCACCGAACCCCGGGACACCCCAGCTTTCTTT

v_gene: TRBV20-1
j_gene: TRBJ1-6
abundance: .
d_gene: TRBD1
CDR3aa: CSVRTGGAESSPLHF
CDR3nt: TGCAGTGTAAGGACAGGGGGCGCGGAAAGTTCACCCCTCCACTTT

v_gene: TRBV20-1
j_gene: TRBJ1-2
abundance: few
d_gene: .
CDR3aa: CSAQSSNYGYTF
CDR3nt: TGCAGTGCCCAGAGTAGTAACTATGGCTACACCTTC

v_gene: TRBV24-1
j_gene: TRBJ2-2
abundance: many
d_gene: TRBD1
CDR3aa: CATSDQGQGAPGELFF
CDR3nt: TGTGCCACCAGTGACCAGGGACAGGGGGCGCCCGGGGAGCTGTTTTTT

v_gene: TRBV7-2
j_gene: TRBJ1-6
abundance: many
d_gene: TRBD1
CDR3aa: CASSLGDRGNSPLHF
CDR3nt: TGTGCCAGCAGCTTAGGGGACAGGGGCAATTCACCCCTCCACTTT

v_gene: TRBV3-1
j_gene: TRBJ2-5
abundance: many
d_gene: TRBD2
CDR3aa: CASSQETSGGQETQYF
CDR3nt: TGTGCCAGCAGCCAAGAGACTAGCGGGGGCCAAGAGACCCAGTACTTC

v_gene: TRBV20-1
j_gene: TRBJ1-1
abundance: .
d_gene: TRBD1
CDR3aa: CSAREDRGRTEAFF
CDR3nt: TGCAGTGCTAGAGAAGACAGGGGGCGAACTGAAGCTTTCTTT